This T cell receptor (beta chain) originates from a study of blood T cell repertoires in COVID-19. Study context: Italy, Spain and the United States were the sources of the convalescent and acute COVID-19 samples. Sample material is recorded as cDNA or gDNA derived from T cells, B-cell-depleted T cells, or PBMCs.

As processed by the authors: It was from reference gene primer amplification that nucleated cell counts were estimated. Profiled with immunoSEQ multiplex PCR; TCRdb holds only in-frame clones, not every one. Clonal size and the V and J genes are those of that table, whereas D and trimming came from the DNA. The sample yields 97,000 or so clones, about 78% seen once. V lost 6 bases to trimming and J lost 2 bases, with 10 bases between them. CDR3 length: 13 amino acids. Germline V gene lookup returns CDR1 MNHEY and CDR2 SMNVEV (reference sequence). The receptor was isolated from a man between 60 and 75 years old with active or convalescent COVID-19. The sequenced sample consisted of peripheral blood. The chain combines TRBV27 with TRBJ1-2, with D tentatively TRBD1 (5 bases). Written as DNA, the CDR3 is TGTGCCAGCAGACAGGCAACCAACTATGGCTACACCTTC. Its protein product is CASRQATNYGYTF.